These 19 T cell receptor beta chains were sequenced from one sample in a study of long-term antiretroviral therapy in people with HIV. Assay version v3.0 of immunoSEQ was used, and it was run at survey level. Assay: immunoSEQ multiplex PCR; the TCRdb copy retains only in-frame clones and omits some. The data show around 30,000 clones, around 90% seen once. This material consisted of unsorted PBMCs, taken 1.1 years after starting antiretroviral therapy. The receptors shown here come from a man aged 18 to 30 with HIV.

The CDR3 coding sequence is TGTGCCAGCAGCTTGGTAGGGACAGGGGTGATCACTGAAGCTTTCTTT. It yields the protein CASSLVGTGVITEAFF. This chain links TRBV5-6 with TRBJ1-1, with 10 bases aligning to TRBD1. Germline V gene lookup returns CDR1 SGHDT and CDR2 YYEEEE. The length of the CDR3 is 16 residues. After removal of 0 bases from V and 4 bases from J, the junction contained 6 bases not matched to a gene.

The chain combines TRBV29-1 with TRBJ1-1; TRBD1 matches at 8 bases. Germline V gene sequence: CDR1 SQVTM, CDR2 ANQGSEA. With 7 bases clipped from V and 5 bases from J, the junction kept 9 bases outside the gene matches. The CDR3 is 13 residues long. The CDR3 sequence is CSALDRGKTEAFF. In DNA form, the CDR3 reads TGCAGCGCACTAGACAGGGGAAAAACTGAAGCTTTCTTT.

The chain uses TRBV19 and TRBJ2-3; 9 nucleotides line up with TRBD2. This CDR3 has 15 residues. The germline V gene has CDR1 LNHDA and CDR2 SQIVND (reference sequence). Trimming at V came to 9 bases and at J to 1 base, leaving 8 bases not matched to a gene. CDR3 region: CASLRAGGGTDTQYF. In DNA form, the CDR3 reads TGTGCCAGCCTCAGGGCGGGAGGGGGCACAGATACGCAGTATTTT.

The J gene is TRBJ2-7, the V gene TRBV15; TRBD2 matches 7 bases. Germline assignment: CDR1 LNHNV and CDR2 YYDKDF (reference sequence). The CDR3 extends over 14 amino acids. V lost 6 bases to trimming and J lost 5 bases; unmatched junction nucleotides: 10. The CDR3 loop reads CATSSVWGTNEQYF. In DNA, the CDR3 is TGTGCCACCAGTTCGGTGTGGGGGACTAACGAGCAGTACTTC. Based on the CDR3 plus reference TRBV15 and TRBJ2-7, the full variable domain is DAMVIQNPRYQVTQFGKPVTLSCSQTLNHNVMYWYQQKSSQAPKLLFHYYDKDFNNEADTPDNFQSRRPNTSFCFLDIRSPGLGDTAMYLCATSSVWGTNEQYFGPGTRLTVT.

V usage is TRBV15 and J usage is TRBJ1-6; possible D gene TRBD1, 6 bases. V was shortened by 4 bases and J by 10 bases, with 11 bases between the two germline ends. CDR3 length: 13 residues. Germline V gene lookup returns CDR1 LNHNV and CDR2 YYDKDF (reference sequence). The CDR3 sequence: CATSMGGPSPLHF. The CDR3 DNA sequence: TGTGCCACCAGCATGGGGGGCCCATCACCCCTCCACTTT.

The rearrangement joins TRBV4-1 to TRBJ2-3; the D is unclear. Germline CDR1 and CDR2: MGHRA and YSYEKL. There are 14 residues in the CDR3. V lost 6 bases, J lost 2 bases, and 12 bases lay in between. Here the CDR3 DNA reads TGCGCCAGCAGAGAACTTGAATACACAGATACGCAGTATTTT. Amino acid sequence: CASRELEYTDTQYF.

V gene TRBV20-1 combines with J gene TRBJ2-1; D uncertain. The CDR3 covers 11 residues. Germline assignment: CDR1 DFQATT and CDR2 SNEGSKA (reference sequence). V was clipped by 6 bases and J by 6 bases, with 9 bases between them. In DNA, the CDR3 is TGCAGTGCGTTCGGCCCCAATGAGCAGTTCTTC. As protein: CSAFGPNEQFF.

The CDR3 nucleotides read TGTGCCAGCAGGTCGGGACAGGGTCCGAACGAGCAGTACTTC. Encoded protein: CASRSGQGPNEQYF. V and J are TRBV2 and TRBJ2-7, with 9 bases matching TRBD1. CDR1 SNHLY and CDR2 FYNNEI come from the germline V gene. The CDR3 is 14 amino acids. V lost 6 bases to trimming and J lost 5 bases; unmatched junction nucleotides: 8. Drawing the rest from reference TRBV2 and TRBJ2-7, the complete variable domain is EPEVTQTPSHQVTQMGQEVILRCVPISNHLYFYWYRQILGQKVEFLVSFYNNEISEKSEIFDDQFSVERPDGSNFTLKIRSTKLEDSAMYFCASRSGQGPNEQYFGPGTRLTVT.

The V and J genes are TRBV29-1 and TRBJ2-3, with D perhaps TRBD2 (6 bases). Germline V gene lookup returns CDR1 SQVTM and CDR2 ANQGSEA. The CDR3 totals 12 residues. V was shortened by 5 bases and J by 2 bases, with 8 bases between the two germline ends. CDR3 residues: CSVRDSTDTQYF. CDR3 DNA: TGCAGCGTTCGGGACTCCACAGATACGCAGTATTTT.

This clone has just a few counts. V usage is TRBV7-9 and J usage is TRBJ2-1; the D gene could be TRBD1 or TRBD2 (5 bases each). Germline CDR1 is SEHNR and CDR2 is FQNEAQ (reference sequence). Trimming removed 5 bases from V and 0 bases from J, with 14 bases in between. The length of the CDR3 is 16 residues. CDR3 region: CASSPREGISYNEQFF. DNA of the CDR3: TGTGCCAGCAGCCCCCGCGAGGGGATCTCCTACAATGAGCAGTTCTTC. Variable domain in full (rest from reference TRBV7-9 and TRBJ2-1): DTGVSQNPRHKITKRGQNVTFRCDPISEHNRLYWYRQTLGQGPEFLTYFQNEAQLEKSRLLSDRFSAERPKGSFSTLEIQRTEQGDSAMYLCASSPREGISYNEQFFGPGTRLTVL.

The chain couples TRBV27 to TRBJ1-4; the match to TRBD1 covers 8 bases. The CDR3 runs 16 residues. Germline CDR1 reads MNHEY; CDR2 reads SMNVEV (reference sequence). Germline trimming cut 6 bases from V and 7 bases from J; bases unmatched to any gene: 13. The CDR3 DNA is TGTGCCAGCAGAGCGACAACAGGGGGGCGTACTGAAAAACTGTTTTTT. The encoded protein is CASRATTGGRTEKLFF.

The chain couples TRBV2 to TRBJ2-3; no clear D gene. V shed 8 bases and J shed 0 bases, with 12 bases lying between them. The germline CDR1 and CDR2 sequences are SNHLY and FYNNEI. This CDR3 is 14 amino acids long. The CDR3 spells CASVDLLSTDTQYF. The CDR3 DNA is TGTGCCAGCGTTGATCTACTAAGCACAGATACGCAGTATTTT. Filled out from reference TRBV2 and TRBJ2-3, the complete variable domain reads EPEVTQTPSHQVTQMGQEVILRCVPISNHLYFYWYRQILGQKVEFLVSFYNNEISEKSEIFDDQFSVERPDGSNFTLKIRSTKLEDSAMYFCASVDLLSTDTQYFGPGTRLTVL.

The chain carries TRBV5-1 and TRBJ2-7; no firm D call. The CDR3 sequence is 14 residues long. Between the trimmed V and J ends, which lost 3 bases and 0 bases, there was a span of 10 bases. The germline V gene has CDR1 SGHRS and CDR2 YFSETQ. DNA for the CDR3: TGCGCCAGCAGCTGGAGTGGAATCTCCTACGAGCAGTACTTC. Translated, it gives CASSWSGISYEQYF. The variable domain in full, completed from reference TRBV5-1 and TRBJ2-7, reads KAGVTQTPRYLIKTRGQQVTLSCSPISGHRSVSWYQQTPGQGLQFLFEYFSETQRNKGNFPGRFSGRQFSNSRSEMNVSTLELGDSALYLCASSWSGISYEQYFGPGTRLTVT.

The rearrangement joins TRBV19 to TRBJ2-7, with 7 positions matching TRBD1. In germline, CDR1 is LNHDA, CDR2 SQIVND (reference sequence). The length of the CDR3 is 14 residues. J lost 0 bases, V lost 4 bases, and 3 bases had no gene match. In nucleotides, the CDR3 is TGTGCCAGTAGTACGGGACAGAGCTCCTACGAGCAGTACTTC. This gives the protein CASSTGQSSYEQYF.

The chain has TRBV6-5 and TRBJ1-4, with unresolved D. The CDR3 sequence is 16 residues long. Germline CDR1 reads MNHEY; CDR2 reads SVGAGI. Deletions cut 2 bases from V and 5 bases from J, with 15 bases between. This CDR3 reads CASSYTNGRSNEKLFF. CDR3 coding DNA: TGTGCCAGCAGTTACACCAACGGGAGGTCAAATGAAAAACTGTTTTTT.

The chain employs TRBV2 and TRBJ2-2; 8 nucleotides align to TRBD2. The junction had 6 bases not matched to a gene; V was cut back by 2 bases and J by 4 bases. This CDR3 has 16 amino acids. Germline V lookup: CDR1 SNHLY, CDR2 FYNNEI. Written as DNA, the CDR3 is TGTGCCAGCAGTGAATGGGTAGCGGGGAGCACCGGGGAGCTGTTTTTT. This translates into CASSEWVAGSTGELFF.

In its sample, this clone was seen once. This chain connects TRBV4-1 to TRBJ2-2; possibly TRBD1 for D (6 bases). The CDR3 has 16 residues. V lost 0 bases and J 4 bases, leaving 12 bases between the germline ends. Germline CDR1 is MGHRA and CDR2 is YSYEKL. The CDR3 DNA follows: TGCGCCAGCAGCCAAGATCAGGGGTTTGGCACCGGGGAGCTGTTTTTT. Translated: CASSQDQGFGTGELFF.

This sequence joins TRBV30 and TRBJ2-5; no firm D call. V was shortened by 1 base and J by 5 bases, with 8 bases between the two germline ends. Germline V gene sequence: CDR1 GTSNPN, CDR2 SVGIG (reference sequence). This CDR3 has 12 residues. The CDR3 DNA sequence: TGTGCCTGGAGTGATGGCAGGGAGACCCAGTACTTC. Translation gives CAWSDGRETQYF.

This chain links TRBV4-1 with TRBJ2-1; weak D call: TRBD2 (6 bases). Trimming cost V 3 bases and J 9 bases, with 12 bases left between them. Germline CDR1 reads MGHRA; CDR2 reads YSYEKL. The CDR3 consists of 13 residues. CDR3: CASSHELASEQFF. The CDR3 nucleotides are TGCGCCAGCAGCCACGAACTAGCTTCTGAGCAGTTCTTC.